This entry concerns a single T cell receptor (beta chain). Its antigen has not been determined. The germline gene is not matched at one end of the junction; a read error may be the cause. The CDR3 numbers 14 residues from cysteine through phenylalanine. Only CDR3 DNA is held: 42 bases, read in frame from base 1. CDR1 and CDR2 are drawn from the germline V gene (reference sequence): MNHNY, SVGAGI. To sequence the TCRbeta CDR3 region, genomic DNA was isolated from the sorted cells. The immunoSEQ Assay was used to sequence the TCRbeta CDR3 regions. TCRdb took over this immuneACCESS table, retaining in-frame rearrangements with V and J assigned. Such tables are incomplete; in checked studies, under half of the missing clones stem from an unresolved V gene, and the remainder is unexplained. The sample has 89,000 or so clones on record, just over 85% of them singletons. Less than 0.85% of the sample rests with the top ten.

The data belong to a study of OX40 agonist ivuxolimab in advanced cancers. The study in broad terms: Ivuxolimab was an agonistic, fully human IgG2 monoclonal antibody directed against OX40 (CD134), a costimulatory receptor. Intravenous ivuxolimab was administered to patients every 2 weeks at six dose levels: 0.01, 0.1, 0.3, 1.5, 3 and 10 mg/kg. The monotherapy dose-escalation portion (N ≈ 56 patients) of the phase I ivuxolimab trial is reported in the paper. Prior anti-PD-1, anti-PD-L1 or anti-CTLA-4 therapy was permitted, and approximately 40% of dose-escalation patients had received checkpoint inhibitors. Partial responses occurred in three dose-escalation patients: two with cutaneous melanoma and one with hepatocellular carcinoma. A male proportion of nearly 85% and a mean age of 60 years, ranging from roughly 20 to 80, were recorded for the dose-escalation cohort. The purpose of peripheral TCRbeta sequencing was to test whether ivuxolimab changed TCR sequence diversity and led to clonal T-cell expansion. Of the roughly 50 dose-escalation patients, hepatocellular carcinoma was present in 19, melanoma in around 15, renal cell carcinoma in 9 and head and neck cancer in 9.

Broader findings and caveats from the paper: Low levels of normalized T-cell clonal expansion were also seen in some patients who did not respond. After ivuxolimab, more expanded clones were found on average in CD8+ T cells than in CD4+ T cells. In partial responders in the 0.1-3.0 mg/kg groups, normalized peripheral clonal expansion was found to be among the lowest, especially among CD8+ T cells. At doses of 0.1 to 3.0 mg/kg, clonal expansion of both CD4+ and CD8+ blood T cells was observed from baseline to week 6. Antigen specificity was not determined for the clonally expanded peripheral T cells.

The trial excluded patients who had a history of autoimmune disease or who were on systemic immunosuppression. Peripheral blood for TCR sequencing was collected from all dose cohorts at baseline, on cycle 4 day 1, and on cycle 7 day 1. The samples were taken from a phase I, first-in-human, multicenter, open-label dose-escalation trial of ivuxolimab. The trial enrolled adults with locally advanced or metastatic head and neck squamous cell, hepatocellular, melanoma or renal cell carcinoma. Before TCR sequencing, CD4+ T cells and CD8+ T cells from peripheral blood were sorted into separate populations.

The chain links TRBV6-6 with TRBJ1-6; D gene: possibly TRBD1, on 6 matching bases. The sequencing used CD4+ or CD8+ T cells sorted from blood, collected in a trial of the OX40 agonist ivuxolimab. The receptor was derived from an adult with an advanced solid tumor such as melanoma, head and neck, liver or kidney cancer. Read as DNA, the sequence is TGTGCCAGCAATTACCGACAGGACACTTCACCCCTCCACTTT. This sequence encodes CASNYRQDTSPLHF.